This TCR beta chain was captured in a study of T cell changes during pregnancy in multiple sclerosis (dated by TCRdb to the late 2010s). Study-level background: The study examined how the T cell repertoire changed over the course of pregnancy in women with multiple sclerosis.

CDR1 and CDR2 (SGHNT, YENEEA) derive from the germline V gene. Measured from the cysteine to the phenylalanine, the CDR3 is 14 residues long. Just the 42-base CDR3 DNA is kept, in frame starting at base 1. Preparation of the library involved the immunoSEQ multiplex PCR assay. TCRdb stores this immuneACCESS table with in-frame sequences only. Part of the clones is absent; in the studies checked, under half of the shortfall reflects unresolved V genes, and no reason is known for the rest. For this sample there are 95,000 to 100,000 clones; around 92% appear just once. The ten largest account for over 2.5% of the sample. Only one count was recorded for this clone. This receptor's antigen is unknown. Germline is not matched at one junction end, which may reflect a read error.

The clonotype originates from a female donor with multiple sclerosis, enrolled in a pregnancy study. Sequencing used peripheral blood, obtained in the second trimester of pregnancy. Recombination connected TRBV11-3 to TRBJ2-2; a tentative D call is TRBD1 (7 bases match). CDR3 reads: CASSPPQGRGELFF. The DNA reads as follows: TGTGCCAGCAGCCCCCCGCAGGGCAGGGGGGAACTGTTTTTT.